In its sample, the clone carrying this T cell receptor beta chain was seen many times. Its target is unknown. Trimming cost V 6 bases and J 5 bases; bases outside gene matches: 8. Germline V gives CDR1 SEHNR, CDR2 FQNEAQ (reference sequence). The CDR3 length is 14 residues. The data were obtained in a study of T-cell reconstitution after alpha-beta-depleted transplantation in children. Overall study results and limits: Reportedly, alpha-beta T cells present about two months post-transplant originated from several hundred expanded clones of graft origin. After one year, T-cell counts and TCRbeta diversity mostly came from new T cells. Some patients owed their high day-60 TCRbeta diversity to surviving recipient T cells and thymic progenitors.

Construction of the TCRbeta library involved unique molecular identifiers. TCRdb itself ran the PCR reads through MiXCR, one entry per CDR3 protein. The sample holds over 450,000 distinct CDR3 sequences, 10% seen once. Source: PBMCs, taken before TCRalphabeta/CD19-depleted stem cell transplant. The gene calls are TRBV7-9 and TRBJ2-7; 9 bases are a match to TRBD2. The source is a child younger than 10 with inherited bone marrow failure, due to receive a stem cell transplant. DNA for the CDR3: TGTGCCAGCAGGAATTTAGCGGGAGACGACGAGCAGTACTTC. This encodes CASRNLAGDDEQYF. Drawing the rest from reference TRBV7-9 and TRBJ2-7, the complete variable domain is DTGVSQNPRHKITKRGQNVTFRCDPISEHNRLYWYRQTLGQGPEFLTYFQNEAQLEKSRLLSDRFSAERPKGSFSTLEIQRTEQGDSAMYLCASRNLAGDDEQYFGPGTRLTVT.